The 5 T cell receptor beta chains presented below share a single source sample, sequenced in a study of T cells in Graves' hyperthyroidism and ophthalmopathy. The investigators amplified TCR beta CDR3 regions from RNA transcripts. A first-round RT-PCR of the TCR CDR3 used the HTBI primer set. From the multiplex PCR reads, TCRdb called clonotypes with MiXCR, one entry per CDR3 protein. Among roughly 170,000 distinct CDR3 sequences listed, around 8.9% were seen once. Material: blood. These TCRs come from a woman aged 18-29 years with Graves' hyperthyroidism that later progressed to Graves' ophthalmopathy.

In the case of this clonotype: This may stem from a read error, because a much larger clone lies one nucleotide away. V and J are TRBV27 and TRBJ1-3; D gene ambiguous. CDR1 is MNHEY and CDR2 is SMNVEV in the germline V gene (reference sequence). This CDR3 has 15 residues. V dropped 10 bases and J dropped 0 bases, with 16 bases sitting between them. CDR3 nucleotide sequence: TGTGCCATCCCGGATGGCGGTAGCTCTGGAAACACCATATATTTT. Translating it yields CAIPDGGSSGNTIYF.

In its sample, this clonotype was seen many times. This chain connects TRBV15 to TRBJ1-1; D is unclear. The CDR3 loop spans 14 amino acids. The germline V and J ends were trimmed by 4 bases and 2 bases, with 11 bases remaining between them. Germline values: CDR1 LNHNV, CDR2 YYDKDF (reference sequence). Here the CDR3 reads CATSNRIGNTEAFF. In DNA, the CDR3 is TGTGCCACCAGCAACCGTATCGGAAACACTGAAGCTTTCTTT. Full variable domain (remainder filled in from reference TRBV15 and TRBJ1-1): DAMVIQNPRYQVTQFGKPVTLSCSQTLNHNVMYWYQQKSSQAPKLLFHYYDKDFNNEADTPDNFQSRRPNTSFCFLDIRSPGLGDTAMYLCATSNRIGNTEAFFGQGTRLTVV.

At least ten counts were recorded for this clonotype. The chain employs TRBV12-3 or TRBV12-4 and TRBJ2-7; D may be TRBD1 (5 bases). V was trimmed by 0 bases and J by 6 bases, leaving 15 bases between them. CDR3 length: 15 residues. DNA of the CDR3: TGTGCCAGCAGTTTAGCATGGATGCAGGGCTCCGAGCAGTACTTC. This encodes CASSLAWMQGSEQYF.

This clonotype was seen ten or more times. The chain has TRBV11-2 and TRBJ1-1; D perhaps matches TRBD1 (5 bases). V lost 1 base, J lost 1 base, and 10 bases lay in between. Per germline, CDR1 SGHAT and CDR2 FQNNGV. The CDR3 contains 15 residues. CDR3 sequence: CASSLGPGPNTEAFF. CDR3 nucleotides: TGTGCCAGCAGCTTAGGTCCGGGGCCGAACACTGAAGCTTTCTTT.

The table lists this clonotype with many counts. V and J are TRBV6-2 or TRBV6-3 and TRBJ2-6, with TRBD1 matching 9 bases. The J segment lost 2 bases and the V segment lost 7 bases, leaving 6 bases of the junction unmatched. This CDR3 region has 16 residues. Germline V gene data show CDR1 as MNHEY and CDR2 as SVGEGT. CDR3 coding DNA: TGTGCCAGCAAAGGACAGGGGACTACTGGGGCCAACGTCCTGACTTTC. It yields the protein CASKGQGTTGANVLTF.